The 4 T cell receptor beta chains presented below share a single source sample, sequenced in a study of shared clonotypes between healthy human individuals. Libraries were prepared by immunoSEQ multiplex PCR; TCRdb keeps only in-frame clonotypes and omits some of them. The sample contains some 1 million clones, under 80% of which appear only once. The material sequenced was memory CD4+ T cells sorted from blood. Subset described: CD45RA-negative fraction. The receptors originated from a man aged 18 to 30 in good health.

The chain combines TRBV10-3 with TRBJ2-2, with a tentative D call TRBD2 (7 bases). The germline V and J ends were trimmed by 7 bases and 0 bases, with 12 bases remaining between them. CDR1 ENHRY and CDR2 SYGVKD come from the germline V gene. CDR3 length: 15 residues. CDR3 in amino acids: CAIKGGASNTGELFF. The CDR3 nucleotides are TGTGCCATCAAGGGGGGGGCGTCGAACACCGGGGAGCTGTTTTTT.

The CDR3 is CASSLASQGNYEQYF. CDR3 DNA: TGCGCCAGCAGCTTGGCCTCGCAGGGGAACTACGAGCAGTACTTC. The chain employs TRBV5-1 and TRBJ2-7; the D gene is possibly TRBD1 (6 bases). This CDR3 region has 15 residues. CDR1 and CDR2 from the germline V gene are SGHRS and YFSETQ. V was clipped by 0 bases and J by 3 bases, with 13 bases between them.

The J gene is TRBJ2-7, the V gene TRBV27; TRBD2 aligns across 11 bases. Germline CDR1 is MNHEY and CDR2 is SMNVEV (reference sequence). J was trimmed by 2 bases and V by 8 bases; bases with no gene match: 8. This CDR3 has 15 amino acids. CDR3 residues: CASALLAGAPYEQYF. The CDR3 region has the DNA TGTGCCAGCGCCCTACTAGCGGGAGCCCCCTACGAGCAGTACTTC.

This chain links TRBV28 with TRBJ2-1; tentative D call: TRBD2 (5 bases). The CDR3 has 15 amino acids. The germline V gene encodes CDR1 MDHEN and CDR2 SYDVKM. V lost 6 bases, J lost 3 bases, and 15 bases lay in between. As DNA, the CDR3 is TGTGCCAGCAGGAGAGGGCTAATCAGCTACAATGAGCAGTTCTTC. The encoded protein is CASRRGLISYNEQFF.